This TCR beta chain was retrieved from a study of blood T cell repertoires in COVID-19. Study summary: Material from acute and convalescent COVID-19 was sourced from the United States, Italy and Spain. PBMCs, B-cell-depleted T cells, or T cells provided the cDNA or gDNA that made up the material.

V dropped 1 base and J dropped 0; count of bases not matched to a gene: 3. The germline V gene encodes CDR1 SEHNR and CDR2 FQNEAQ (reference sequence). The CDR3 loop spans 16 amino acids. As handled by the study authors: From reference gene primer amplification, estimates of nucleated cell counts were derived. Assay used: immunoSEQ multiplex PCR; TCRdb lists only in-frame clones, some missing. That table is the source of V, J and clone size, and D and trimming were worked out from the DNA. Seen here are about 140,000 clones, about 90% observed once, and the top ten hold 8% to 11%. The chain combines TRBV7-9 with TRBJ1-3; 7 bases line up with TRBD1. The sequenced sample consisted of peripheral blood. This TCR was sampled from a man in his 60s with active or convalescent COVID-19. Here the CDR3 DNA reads TGTGCCAGCAGCTTAGAGGGGACAGTCTCTGGAAACACCATATATTTT. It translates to CASSLEGTVSGNTIYF.